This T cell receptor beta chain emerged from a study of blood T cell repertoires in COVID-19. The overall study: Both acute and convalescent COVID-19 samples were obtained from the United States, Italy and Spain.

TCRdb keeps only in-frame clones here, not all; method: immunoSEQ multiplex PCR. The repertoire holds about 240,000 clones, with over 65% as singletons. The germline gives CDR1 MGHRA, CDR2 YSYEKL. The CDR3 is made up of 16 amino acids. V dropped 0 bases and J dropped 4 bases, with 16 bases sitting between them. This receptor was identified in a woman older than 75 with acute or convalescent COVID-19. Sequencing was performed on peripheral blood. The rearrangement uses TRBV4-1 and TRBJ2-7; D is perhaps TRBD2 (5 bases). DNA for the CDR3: TGCGCCAGCAGCCAAGATTTTGCGAATCCGGGGTACGAGCAGTACTTC. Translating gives CASSQDFANPGYEQYF.